The 21 T cell receptor beta chains below were found in one sample sequenced in a study of blood T cell repertoires in COVID-19. Generated by immunoSEQ multiplex PCR, the TCRdb table keeps only in-frame clones and is missing some. Among approximately 230,000 clones listed, around 89% were seen once. Sample: PBMCs or T cells enriched from blood (not recorded which). The receptors derive from a woman aged 25 to 39 who had recovered from COVID-19.

The table lists this clone with a count of one. The V call is TRBV7-9, the J call TRBJ1-1; D not certain. The germline gives CDR1 SEHNR, CDR2 FQNEAQ (reference sequence). The CDR3 length is 14 residues. With 4 bases removed from V and 8 bases from J, the gap between germline ends came to 17 bases. In nucleotides, the CDR3 is TGTGCCAGCAGCTGGTCCTCGGGGAGGTTGGAAGCTTTCTTT. Its translation is CASSWSSGRLEAFF.

The chain joins TRBV5-6 to TRBJ2-5; D unresolved. Germline loops: CDR1 SGHDT, CDR2 YYEEEE. Trimming cost V 1 base and J 7 bases, with 11 bases left between them. The CDR3 has 13 amino acids. The CDR3 coding sequence is TGTGCCAGCAGCTTGATTAGTCCGGGGACCCAGTACTTC. This translates into CASSLISPGTQYF.

This chain links TRBV27 with TRBJ1-5; D is unclear. The CDR3 spans 13 residues. In germline, CDR1 is MNHEY, CDR2 SMNVEV (reference sequence). The V end was cut by 6 bases, the J end by 6 bases, with 12 bases between. The CDR3 DNA sequence: TGTGCCAGCAGATCCCATGCAGGTCAGCCCCAGCATTTT. It specifies CASRSHAGQPQHF.

This chain uses TRBV6-5 with TRBJ2-7, with 8 bases matching TRBD2. V lost 10 bases and J lost 4; bases outside the gene matches: 12. CDR3 size: 14 residues. The germline CDR1 and CDR2 sequences are MNHEY and SVGAGI. The CDR3 sequence is CATRGEASGYEQYF. In DNA form, the CDR3 reads TGTGCCACGAGGGGGGAGGCTAGCGGGTACGAGCAGTACTTC.

This clone has just one count. The chain couples TRBV15 to TRBJ2-7, with TRBD2 identical over 11 bases. There are 16 residues in the CDR3. V dropped 5 bases and J dropped 5; count of bases not matched to a gene: 11. Germline CDR1 reads LNHNV; CDR2 reads YYDKDF (reference sequence). CDR3 sequence: CATSPDLLAGGHEQYF. The CDR3 DNA sequence: TGTGCCACCAGCCCCGACTTGCTAGCGGGAGGTCACGAGCAGTACTTC.

The CDR3 is CASSSSQPGRYGYTF. The CDR3 nucleotides are TGTGCCAGCAGTTCGTCGCAGCCAGGGCGCTATGGCTACACCTTC. J is TRBJ1-2 and V is TRBV28; perhaps TRBD1 as D (5 bases). Germline V gene lookup returns CDR1 MDHEN and CDR2 SYDVKM. V lost 4 bases and J lost 4, with 16 bases in between. The CDR3 extends over 15 amino acids.

The chain employs TRBV4-3 and TRBJ1-1; TRBD1 matches at 10 bases. The germline gives CDR1 LGHNA, CDR2 YSLEER. There are 17 residues in the CDR3. Germline trimming cut 4 bases from V and 0 bases from J; bases unmatched to any gene: 8. Here the CDR3 DNA reads TGCGCCAGCAGCCGCGCCCGACAGGGGGCGATGAACACTGAAGCTTTCTTT. This encodes CASSRARQGAMNTEAFF.

The chain links TRBV11-3 to TRBJ2-1; 11 bases are shared with TRBD2. Germline CDR1 is SGHNT and CDR2 is YENEEA. V trimming: 1 base; J trimming: 4 bases; junction bases outside the gene matches: 9. CDR3 length: 18 amino acids. CDR3 DNA: TGTGCCAGCAGCTTAGCGACTCTAGCGGGAGGAGGGTACAATGAGCAGTTCTTC. Translation gives CASSLATLAGGGYNEQFF.

The chain uses TRBV12-5 and TRBJ1-1; weak D call: TRBD1 (6 bases). Germline CDR1 and CDR2: LGHNT and FRNRAP. Trimming pared 0 bases from V and 5 bases from J, leaving 16 bases between. The CDR3 is made up of 16 amino acids. As DNA, the CDR3 is TGTGCTAGTGGTTTGGTACAAAAGGGGGTAAATACTGAAGCTTTCTTT. Its translation: CASGLVQKGVNTEAFF. Variable domain in full (rest from reference TRBV12-5 and TRBJ1-1): DARVTQTPRHKVTEMGQEVTMRCQPILGHNTVFWYRQTMMQGLELLAYFRNRAPLDDSGMPKDRFSAEMPDATLATLKIQPSEPRDSAVYFCASGLVQKGVNTEAFFGQGTRLTVV.

The V gene is TRBV10-3, the J gene TRBJ2-7, with 9 bases matching TRBD1. The CDR3 runs to 14 residues. The trim removed 5 bases at V and 5 bases at J, leaving 7 bases unmatched. The germline CDR1 and CDR2 sequences are ENHRY and SYGVKD. In DNA, the CDR3 is TGTGCCATCAGTCCGGGACAGGGACTCAACGAGCAGTACTTC. Translation: CAISPGQGLNEQYF.

The chain has TRBV7-2 and TRBJ1-2, with D perhaps TRBD1 (6 bases). CDR3 length equals 15 residues. CDR1 SGHTA and CDR2 FQGNSA come from the germline V gene. V was pared by 2 bases and J by 6 bases, with 16 bases between. The CDR3 reads CASSLNDRMHDGYTF. For the CDR3, the DNA is TGTGCCAGCAGCTTAAATGACAGGATGCACGATGGCTACACCTTC.

The table lists this clone with a count of one. The chain uses TRBV7-9 and TRBJ2-7, with 14 bases aligning to TRBD2. The CDR3 covers 16 residues. Germline trimming cut 5 bases from V and 5 bases from J; bases unmatched to any gene: 8. Germline-derived CDR1 and CDR2 are SEHNR and FQNEAQ (reference sequence). The CDR3 region is CASSRGLAGEGHEQYF. CDR3 coding DNA: TGTGCCAGCAGCCGGGGACTAGCGGGAGAAGGGCACGAGCAGTACTTC.

This chain links TRBV28 with TRBJ1-5, with 7 bases identical to TRBD1. The CDR3 runs to 15 residues. V dropped 7 bases and J dropped 7; count of bases not matched to a gene: 13. Germline assignment: CDR1 MDHEN and CDR2 SYDVKM. The CDR3 protein is CASIRPRQGRQPQHF. CDR3 sequence (DNA): TGTGCCAGCATTAGGCCGAGACAGGGCCGGCAGCCCCAGCATTTT.

The rearrangement links TRBV24-1 to TRBJ2-1; tentative D call: TRBD2 (7 bases). Trimming left V 1 base short and J 6 bases short, with 9 bases between. The CDR3 covers 14 residues. CDR1 is KGHDR, CDR2 SFDVKD, per germline. The CDR3 loop reads CATSDFAGANEQFF. For the CDR3, the DNA is TGTGCCACCAGTGATTTTGCGGGGGCCAATGAGCAGTTCTTC.

J is TRBJ1-5 and V is TRBV30, with D uncertain. Germline V CDR1 and CDR2: GTSNPN, SVGIG (reference sequence). Between the trimmed V and J ends, which lost 5 bases and 0 bases, there was a span of 8 bases. CDR3 length: 13 residues. CDR3 sequence reads: CAWGPDSNQPQHF. The CDR3 coding sequence is TGTGCCTGGGGACCAGATAGCAATCAGCCCCAGCATTTT.

This clone was detected only a few times. The chain carries TRBV13 and TRBJ2-7; 12 bases match TRBD2. This CDR3 has 15 residues. Germline values: CDR1 PRHDT, CDR2 FYEKMQ (reference sequence). J lost 5 bases, V lost 7 bases, and 9 bases had no gene match. CDR3 DNA: TGTGCCAGCACCAGACTAGCGGGAGATTTCAACGAGCAGTACTTC. Translating gives CASTRLAGDFNEQYF. Drawing the rest from reference TRBV13 and TRBJ2-7, the complete variable domain is AAGVIQSPRHLIKEKRETATLKCYPIPRHDTVYWYQQGPGQDPQFLISFYEKMQSDKGSIPDRFSAQQFSDYHSELNMSSLELGDSALYFCASTRLAGDFNEQYFGPGTRLTVT.

The rearrangement links TRBV19 to TRBJ1-1; D unresolved. From germline, CDR1 is LNHDA and CDR2 SQIVND (reference sequence). With 6 bases removed from V and 3 bases from J, the gap between germline ends came to 8 bases. This CDR3 is 12 amino acids long. CDR3 sequence reads: CASSPSYTEAFF. The CDR3 DNA is TGTGCCAGTAGCCCATCATACACTGAAGCTTTCTTT.

The rearrangement uses TRBV7-2 and TRBJ2-3; tentatively, D is TRBD2 (7 bases). The V gene's germline CDR1 is SGHTA and CDR2 FQGNSA. The ends were cut back, 5 bases at V and 1 base at J, with 13 bases in the middle. The CDR3 contains 15 residues. The CDR3 nucleotides read TGTGCCAGCAGCAGGGAGGGGGTAGGCACAGATACGCAGTATTTT. It is translated as CASSREGVGTDTQYF.

This clone was counted between two and nine times. The chain is built from TRBV11-3 and TRBJ2-1, with 8 bases that match TRBD2. The ends lost 3 bases at V and 0 bases at J; junction bases unmatched: 1. Germline CDR1 SGHNT, CDR2 YENEEA. The CDR3 length is 15 residues. CDR3 amino acids: CASSFSGGSYNEQFF. DNA for the CDR3: TGTGCCAGCAGCTTCAGCGGGGGCTCCTACAATGAGCAGTTCTTC.

This chain connects TRBV28 to TRBJ1-3; unclear D gene. The CDR3 has 14 amino acids. Germline V CDR1 and CDR2: MDHEN, SYDVKM. The V gene lost 1 base and the J gene lost 0 bases, with 4 bases spanning the gap. CDR3 nucleotide sequence: TGTGCCAGCAGTTTATTGAGCTCTGGAAACACCATATATTTT. The encoded protein is CASSLLSSGNTIYF.

The chain is built from TRBV28 and TRBJ1-4, with 7 nucleotides matching TRBD1. The ends lost 6 bases at V and 0 bases at J; junction bases unmatched: 7. The length of the CDR3 is 16 residues. The germline gives CDR1 MDHEN, CDR2 SYDVKM. The CDR3 loop reads CASSPQGTATNEKLFF. The CDR3 nucleotides are TGTGCCAGCAGCCCTCAGGGGACAGCAACTAATGAAAAACTGTTTTTT.